One and the same sample provided the 9 T cell receptor beta chains below, sequenced in a study of blood T cells in healthy people across ages. PCR was performed a second time for about 7 to 11 cycles using a sample-barcoded 5' primer and a J-beta primer mix. From the 5' RACE reads, TCRdb called clonotypes with MiXCR, one entry per CDR3 protein. The profile shows 650,000 or so distinct CDR3 sequences, under 65% of them singletons. The sequenced material came from blood. The source of these receptors is a woman of 80 years or more in good health.

The chain employs TRBV27 and TRBJ1-3; TRBD1 matches 8 bases. This CDR3 region has 17 residues. With V trimmed by 3 bases and J by 4 bases, 11 bases remained unmatched. The germline V gene has CDR1 MNHEY and CDR2 SMNVEV (reference sequence). The CDR3 spells CASSFLPQGAQGNTIYF. The CDR3 nucleotides read TGTGCCAGCAGTTTCCTGCCCCAGGGGGCCCAGGGAAACACCATATATTTT.

Concerning this clonotype: A much larger clone differs by one base, so this may be a read error. The rearrangement uses TRBV7-3 and TRBJ2-1, with a weak D call TRBD1 (6 bases). Per germline, CDR1 SGHTA and CDR2 FQGTGA. V was cut by 5 bases and J by 6 bases, with 14 bases left in between. CDR3 length equals 14 residues. In nucleotides, the CDR3 is TGTGCCAGCAGCGTATGGGCAGGGGTCAATGAGCAGTTCTTC. It is translated as CASSVWAGVNEQFF.

The chain combines TRBV23-1 with TRBJ1-4; no firm D call. TRBV23-1 is sorted into the ORF group, with uncertain function. The V end was cut by 6 bases, the J end by 7 bases, with 12 bases between. The CDR3 has 13 amino acids. For the CDR3, the DNA is TGCGCCAGCAGACCAAGATTTGGTGAAAAACTGTTTTTT. Residues: CASRPRFGEKLFF.

J is TRBJ2-3 and V is TRBV4-3; maybe TRBD2 (6 bases). CDR1 LGHNA and CDR2 YSLEER come from the germline V gene. V was shortened by 0 bases and J by 6 bases, with 13 bases between the two germline ends. This CDR3 contains 15 residues. Written as DNA, the CDR3 is TGCGCCAGCAGCCAAGAGGGGCTTGGGGGGGATACGCAGTATTTT. Amino acid sequence: CASSQEGLGGDTQYF.

The chain carries TRBV6-1 and TRBJ1-5, with a tentative D call TRBD1 (6 bases). CDR1 and CDR2 from the germline V gene are MNHNS and SASEGT. Trimming shortened V by 7 bases and J by 8 bases, and 24 bases separated the two germline ends. The CDR3 is 16 amino acids. CDR3: CASILGQLSWGEPQHF. The DNA for the CDR3 is TGTGCCAGCATTTTAGGACAGCTCTCTTGGGGGGAGCCCCAGCATTTT.

The V gene is TRBV6-5, the J gene TRBJ2-3, with 10 positions matching TRBD1. J was trimmed by 1 base and V by 4 bases; bases with no gene match: 11. Germline assignment: CDR1 MNHEY and CDR2 SVGAGI. CDR3 size: 18 residues. CDR3 residues: CASSFGQGGPGGTDTQYF. In DNA form, the CDR3 reads TGTGCCAGCAGTTTCGGACAGGGGGGGCCGGGCGGCACAGATACGCAGTATTTT.

V usage is TRBV4-1 and J usage is TRBJ2-7; 7 bases match TRBD1. The CDR3 has 16 residues. Germline V gene lookup returns CDR1 MGHRA and CDR2 YSYEKL. After removal of 3 bases from V and 0 bases from J, the junction contained 8 bases not matched to a gene. In DNA form, the CDR3 reads TGCGCCAGCAGCCAGGGGCCAGGACAGGCCTCCTACGAGCAGTACTTC. Translated, it gives CASSQGPGQASYEQYF.

The chain combines TRBV12-3 or TRBV12-4 with TRBJ2-1, with TRBD1 as a possible D gene (5 bases). The J call may not be correct, given that the DNA end is closer to TRBJ2-7. CDR3 length equals 15 residues. The CDR3 DNA reads TGTGCCAGCAGGGGAAGGGGAATGTATTACAATGAGCAGTACTTC. It translates to CASRGRGMYYNEQYF.

This clonotype was observed at least ten times. This rearrangement joins TRBV28 to TRBJ2-5; weak D call: TRBD2 (5 bases). V was shortened by 1 base and J by 6 bases, with 15 bases between the two germline ends. Per the germline V gene, CDR1 is MDHEN and CDR2 is SYDVKM. The CDR3 sequence is 15 residues long. The CDR3 DNA reads TGTGCCAGCAGTTTATCCTTACTAGGACGGCAGACCCAGTACTTC. As protein: CASSLSLLGRQTQYF.